A single sample is the source of the 12 T cell receptor beta chains below, sequenced in a study of radiation and T cells in renal cell carcinoma. This sample's time point: blood 4 weeks post-SBRT, at nephrectomy. The sample's treatment: 15 Gy SBRT to primary tumor, nephrectomy 4 weeks later. Profiling relied on immunoSEQ multiplex PCR, and the TCRdb table lists in-frame clones only, not all of them. The sample lists over 85,000 clones, over 80% occurring once. The sequencing used blood, collected from a patient whose treatment included radiotherapy and nephrectomy. These receptors were obtained from a man aged 45 to 65 with renal cell carcinoma.

This chain joins TRBV7-3 and TRBJ2-6; D perhaps matches TRBD2 (6 bases). V lost 0 bases to trimming and J lost 2 bases, with 8 bases between them. Germline values: CDR1 SGHTA, CDR2 FQGTGA. CDR3 length equals 16 residues. CDR3 protein: CASSLTSGAGANVLTF. CDR3 nucleotide sequence: TGTGCCAGCAGCTTAACCTCGGGAGCTGGGGCCAACGTCCTGACTTTC.

This clone was recorded only once. The CDR3 region has the DNA TGTGCCTGGAGTGTGGAGGAGGGAAACACCATATATTTT. Translated, it gives CAWSVEEGNTIYF. V is TRBV30 and J is TRBJ1-3, with D unclear. CDR3 length equals 13 residues. Trimming took 0 bases from V and 4 from J, leaving 7 bases between them. Germline assignment: CDR1 GTSNPN and CDR2 SVGIG (reference sequence).

CDR3 sequence reads: CSVEDLGGRNIQYF. DNA for the CDR3: TGCAGCGTTGAAGATCTGGGCGGGAGGAACATTCAGTACTTC. This rearrangement joins TRBV29-1 to TRBJ2-4, with TRBD2 identical over 8 bases. Trimming cost V 0 bases and J 7 bases; bases outside gene matches: 5. This CDR3 has 14 amino acids. Germline CDR1 SQVTM, CDR2 ANQGSEA. Full variable domain (missing parts from reference TRBV29-1 and TRBJ2-4): SAVISQKPSRDICQRGTSLTIQCQVDSQVTMMFWYRQQPGQSLTLIATANQGSEATYESGFVIDKFPISRPNLTFSTLTVSNMSPEDSSIYLCSVEDLGGRNIQYFGAGTRLSVL.

The chain combines TRBV14 with TRBJ1-2; D uncertain. The V end lost 0 bases, the J end lost 4 bases, and 18 bases lay between the germline ends. This CDR3 spans 17 amino acids. Germline V CDR1 and CDR2: SGHDN, FVKESK. The CDR3 here is CASSQDLVPGGFYGYTF. CDR3 DNA sequence: TGTGCCAGCAGCCAAGATTTAGTACCCGGAGGATTCTATGGCTACACCTTC. The whole variable domain, filled in from reference TRBV14 and TRBJ1-2, reads EAGVTQFPSHSVIEKGQTVTLRCDPISGHDNLYWYRRVMGKEIKFLLHFVKESKQDESGMPNNRFLAERTGGTYSTLKVQPAELEDSGVYFCASSQDLVPGGFYGYTFGSGTRLTVV.

This clone was detected only once. The rearrangement links TRBV4-2 to TRBJ2-7; D unresolved. Deletions cut 0 bases from V and 1 base from J, with 10 bases between. CDR1 is LGHNA, CDR2 YNFKEQ, per germline. The CDR3 length is 15 residues. The CDR3 DNA sequence: TGTGCCAGCAGCCAAGAGGCTAGTGGGTCCTACGAGCAGTACTTC. Its protein is CASSQEASGSYEQYF.

The chain is built from TRBV6-1 and TRBJ1-5; D remains ambiguous. Deletions cut 2 bases from V and 5 bases from J, with 7 bases between. CDR3 length: 13 residues. In germline, CDR1 is MNHNS, CDR2 SASEGT. The DNA for the CDR3 is TGTGCCAGCAGTGAAAATCCCGATCAGCCCCAGCATTTT. This encodes CASSENPDQPQHF.

This clone was picked up a small number of times. The sample holds other DNA sequences that translate to the same CDR3. CDR3 in DNA: TGTGCCACCAGCAGAGATGTGAGGGGAGCCGGAGACATCGGAAGCTATGGCTACACCTTC. Its translation: CATSRDVRGAGDIGSYGYTF. The gene calls are TRBV15 and TRBJ1-2, with D perhaps matching TRBD1 (5 bases). The V end lost 0 bases, the J end lost 4 bases, and 27 bases lay between the germline ends. The CDR3 loop spans 20 amino acids. Germline V gene lookup returns CDR1 LNHNV and CDR2 YYDKDF (reference sequence).

The chain employs TRBV5-1 and TRBJ2-1; D is undetermined. V lost 0 bases to trimming and J lost 0 bases, with 10 bases between them. CDR1 is SGHRS, CDR2 YFSETQ, per germline. The CDR3 spans 16 residues. CDR3 in DNA: TGCGCCAGCAGCTTGGAACCCCAGAGCTCCTACAATGAGCAGTTCTTC. This codes for CASSLEPQSSYNEQFF.

V usage is TRBV6-5 and J usage is TRBJ2-3; D uncertain. The V gene lost 0 bases and the J gene lost 9 bases, with 19 bases spanning the gap. The CDR3 extends over 16 amino acids. Germline V gene sequence: CDR1 MNHEY, CDR2 SVGAGI. DNA for the CDR3: TGTGCCAGCAGTTACTCTAGTCATGGAGCCTTATGGACGCAGTATTTT. Translated: CASSYSSHGALWTQYF.

The rearrangement joins TRBV9 to TRBJ1-3; D is uncertain. Trimming pared 2 bases from V and 0 bases from J, leaving 15 bases between. The CDR3 has 17 amino acids. Germline V gives CDR1 SGDLS, CDR2 YYNGEE. The CDR3: CASSVTDLRASGNTIYF. CDR3 nucleotides: TGTGCCAGCAGCGTCACCGATCTTAGGGCCTCTGGAAACACCATATATTTT.

The CDR3 DNA is TGTGCTAGTGGTTCCCCGGCGATCAGGGGATTACACTATGGCTACACCTTC. Its protein product is CASGSPAIRGLHYGYTF. The genes are TRBV12-5 and TRBJ1-2; tentatively, D is TRBD1 (6 bases). V lost 4 bases, J lost 3 bases, and 21 bases lay in between. The CDR3 contains 17 residues. Germline V CDR1 and CDR2: LGHNT, FRNRAP.

V is TRBV5-1 and J is TRBJ1-4; 11 bases align to TRBD1. The J segment lost 4 bases and the V segment lost 4 bases, leaving 3 bases of the junction unmatched. The length of the CDR3 is 15 residues. In germline, CDR1 is SGHRS, CDR2 YFSETQ. The CDR3, as DNA: TGCGCCAGCAGCACCGGGACAGGGGGTAATGAAAAACTGTTTTTT. Protein: CASSTGTGGNEKLFF.